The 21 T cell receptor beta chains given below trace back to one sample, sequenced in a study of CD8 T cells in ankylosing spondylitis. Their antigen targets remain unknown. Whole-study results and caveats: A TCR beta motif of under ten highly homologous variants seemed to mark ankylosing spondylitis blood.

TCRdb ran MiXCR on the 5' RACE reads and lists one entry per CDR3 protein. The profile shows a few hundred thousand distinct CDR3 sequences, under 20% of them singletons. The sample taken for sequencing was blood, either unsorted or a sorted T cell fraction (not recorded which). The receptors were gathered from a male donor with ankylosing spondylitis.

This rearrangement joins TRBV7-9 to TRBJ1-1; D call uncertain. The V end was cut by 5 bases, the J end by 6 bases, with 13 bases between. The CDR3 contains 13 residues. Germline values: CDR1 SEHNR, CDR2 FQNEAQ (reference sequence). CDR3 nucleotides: TGTGCCAGCAGCCCCGACGTTTTTCCTGAAGCTTTCTTT. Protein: CASSPDVFPEAFF.

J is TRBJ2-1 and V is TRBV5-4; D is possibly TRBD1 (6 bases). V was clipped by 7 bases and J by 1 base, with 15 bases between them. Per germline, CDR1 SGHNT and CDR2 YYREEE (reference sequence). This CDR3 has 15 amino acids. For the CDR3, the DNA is TGTGCCAGCGCCCCCAGGGGAACGTCCTACAATGAGCAGTTCTTC. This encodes CASAPRGTSYNEQFF.

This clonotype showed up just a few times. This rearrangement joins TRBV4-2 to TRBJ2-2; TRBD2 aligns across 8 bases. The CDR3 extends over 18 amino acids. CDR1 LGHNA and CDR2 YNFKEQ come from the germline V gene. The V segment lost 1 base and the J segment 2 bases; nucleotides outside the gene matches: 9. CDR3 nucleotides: TGTGCCAGCAGCCAAGCACTAGGACTAGCTTCTAACACCGGGGAGCTGTTTTTT. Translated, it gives CASSQALGLASNTGELFF.

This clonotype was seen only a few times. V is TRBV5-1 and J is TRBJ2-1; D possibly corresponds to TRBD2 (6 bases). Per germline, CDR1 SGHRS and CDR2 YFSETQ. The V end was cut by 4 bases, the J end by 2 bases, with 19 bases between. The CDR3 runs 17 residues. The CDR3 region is CASSPGGAAGTYNEQFF. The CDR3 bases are TGCGCCAGCAGCCCCGGGGGTGCAGCGGGCACCTACAATGAGCAGTTCTTC.

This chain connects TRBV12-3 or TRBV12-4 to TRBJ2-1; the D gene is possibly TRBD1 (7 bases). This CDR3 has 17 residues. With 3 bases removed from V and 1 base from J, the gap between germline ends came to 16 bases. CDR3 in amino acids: CASSLGRGVGSYNEQFF. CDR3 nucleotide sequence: TGTGCCAGCAGTTTGGGCAGGGGGGTTGGATCCTACAATGAGCAGTTCTTC.

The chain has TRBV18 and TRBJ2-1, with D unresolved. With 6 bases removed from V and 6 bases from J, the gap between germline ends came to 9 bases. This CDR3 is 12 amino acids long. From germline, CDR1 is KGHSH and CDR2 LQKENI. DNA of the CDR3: TGTGCCAGCTCTCTAGAACCCAATGAGCAGTTCTTC. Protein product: CASSLEPNEQFF.

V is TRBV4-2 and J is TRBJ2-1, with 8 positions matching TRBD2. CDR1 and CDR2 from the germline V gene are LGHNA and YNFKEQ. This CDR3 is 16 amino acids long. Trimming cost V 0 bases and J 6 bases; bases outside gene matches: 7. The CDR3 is CASSQDRSGGPNEQFF. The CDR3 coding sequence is TGTGCCAGCAGCCAAGATAGGAGCGGGGGACCCAATGAGCAGTTCTTC.

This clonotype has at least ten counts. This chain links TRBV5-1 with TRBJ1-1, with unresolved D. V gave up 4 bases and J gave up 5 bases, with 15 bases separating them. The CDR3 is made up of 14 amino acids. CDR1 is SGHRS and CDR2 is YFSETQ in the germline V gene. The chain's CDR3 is CASSPKTVPTEAFF. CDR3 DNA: TGCGCCAGCAGCCCTAAGACGGTTCCGACTGAAGCTTTCTTT. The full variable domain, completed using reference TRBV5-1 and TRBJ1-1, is KAGVTQTPRYLIKTRGQQVTLSCSPISGHRSVSWYQQTPGQGLQFLFEYFSETQRNKGNFPGRFSGRQFSNSRSEMNVSTLELGDSALYLCASSPKTVPTEAFFGQGTRLTVV.

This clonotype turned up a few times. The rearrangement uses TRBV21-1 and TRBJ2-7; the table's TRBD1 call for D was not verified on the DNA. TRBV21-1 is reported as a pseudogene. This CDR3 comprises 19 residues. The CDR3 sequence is CASSGGGGRRHHPSHEQYF. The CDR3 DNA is TGTGCCAGCAGCGGGGGGGGCGGGAGACGCCACCATCCTTCCCACGAGCAGTACTTC.

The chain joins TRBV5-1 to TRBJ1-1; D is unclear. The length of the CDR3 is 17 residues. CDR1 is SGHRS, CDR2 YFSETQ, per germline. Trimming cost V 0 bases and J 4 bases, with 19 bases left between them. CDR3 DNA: TGCGCCAGCAGCTTGGGATCAGCCACAGCGCTGGGCACTGAAGCTTTCTTT. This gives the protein CASSLGSATALGTEAFF.

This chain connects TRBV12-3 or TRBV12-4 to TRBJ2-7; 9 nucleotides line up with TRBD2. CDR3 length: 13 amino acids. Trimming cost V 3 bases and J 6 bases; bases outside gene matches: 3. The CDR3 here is CASSLAGGGEQYF. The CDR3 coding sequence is TGTGCCAGCAGTTTGGCGGGAGGGGGCGAGCAGTACTTC.

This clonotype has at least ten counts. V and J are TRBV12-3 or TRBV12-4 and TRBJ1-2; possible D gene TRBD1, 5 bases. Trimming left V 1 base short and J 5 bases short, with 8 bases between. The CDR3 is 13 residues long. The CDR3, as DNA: TGTGCCAGCAGTTTAGAGGGGCGATATGGCTACACCTTC. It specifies CASSLEGRYGYTF.

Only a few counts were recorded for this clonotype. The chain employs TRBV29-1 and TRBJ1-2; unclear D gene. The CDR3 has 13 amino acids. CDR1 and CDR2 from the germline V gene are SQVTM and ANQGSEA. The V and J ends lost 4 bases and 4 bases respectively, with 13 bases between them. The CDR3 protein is CSVGTAAGYGYTF. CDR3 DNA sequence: TGCAGCGTTGGAACAGCCGCCGGCTATGGCTACACCTTC.

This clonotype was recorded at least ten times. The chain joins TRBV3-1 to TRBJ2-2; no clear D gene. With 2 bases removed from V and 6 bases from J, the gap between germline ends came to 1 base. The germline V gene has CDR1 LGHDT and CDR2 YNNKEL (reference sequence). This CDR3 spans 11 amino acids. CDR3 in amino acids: CASSQSGELFF. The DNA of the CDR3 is TGTGCCAGCAGCCAATCCGGGGAGCTGTTTTTT.

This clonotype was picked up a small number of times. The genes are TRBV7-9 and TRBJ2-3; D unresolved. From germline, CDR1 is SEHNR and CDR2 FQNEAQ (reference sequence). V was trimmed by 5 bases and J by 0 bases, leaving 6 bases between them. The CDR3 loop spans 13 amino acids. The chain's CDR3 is CASSQSSTDTQYF. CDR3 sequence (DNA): TGTGCCAGCAGCCAGTCTAGCACAGATACGCAGTATTTT.

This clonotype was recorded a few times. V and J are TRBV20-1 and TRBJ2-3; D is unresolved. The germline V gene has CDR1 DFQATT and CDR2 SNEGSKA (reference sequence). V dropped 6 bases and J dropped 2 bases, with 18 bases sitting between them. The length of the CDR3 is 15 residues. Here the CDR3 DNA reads TGCAGTGCCCCCCTTGCTAGTTCGAACACAGATACGCAGTATTTT. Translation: CSAPLASSNTDTQYF.

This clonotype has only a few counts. The CDR3 nucleotides are TGTGCCAGCAGTTACTCGGGACGGACTAACAATGAGCAGTTCTTC. Protein product: CASSYSGRTNNEQFF. This chain joins TRBV6-5 and TRBJ2-1, with D maybe TRBD2 (6 bases). Germline CDR1 reads MNHEY; CDR2 reads SVGAGI. CDR3 length: 15 residues. V was trimmed by 0 bases and J by 5 bases, leaving 11 bases between them.

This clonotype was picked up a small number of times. This CDR3 reads CSARRTSGQETQYF. DNA of the CDR3: TGCAGTGCCCGAAGGACTAGCGGTCAAGAGACCCAGTACTTC. V and J are TRBV20-1 and TRBJ2-5; TRBD2 agrees at 10 bases. V trimming: 6 bases; J trimming: 2 bases; junction bases outside the gene matches: 6. Germline V gene data show CDR1 as DFQATT and CDR2 as SNEGSKA (reference sequence). The CDR3 covers 14 residues.

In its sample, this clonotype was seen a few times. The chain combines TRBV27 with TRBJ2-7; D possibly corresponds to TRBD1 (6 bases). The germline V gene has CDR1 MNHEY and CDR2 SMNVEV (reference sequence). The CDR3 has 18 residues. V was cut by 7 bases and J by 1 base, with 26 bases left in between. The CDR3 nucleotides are TGTGCCAGCACCACAAGGGCAGGGGCCAACTTTCGTTCCTACGAGCAGTACTTC. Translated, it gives CASTTRAGANFRSYEQYF.

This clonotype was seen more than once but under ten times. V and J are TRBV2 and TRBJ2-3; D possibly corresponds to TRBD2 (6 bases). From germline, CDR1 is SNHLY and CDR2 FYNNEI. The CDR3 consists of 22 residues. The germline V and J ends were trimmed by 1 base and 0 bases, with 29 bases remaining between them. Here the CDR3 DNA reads TGTGCCAGCAGTGAAGTGAGTAAGGCCGGGAGACCCTCGGGAATCAGCACAGATACGCAGTATTTT. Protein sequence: CASSEVSKAGRPSGISTDTQYF.

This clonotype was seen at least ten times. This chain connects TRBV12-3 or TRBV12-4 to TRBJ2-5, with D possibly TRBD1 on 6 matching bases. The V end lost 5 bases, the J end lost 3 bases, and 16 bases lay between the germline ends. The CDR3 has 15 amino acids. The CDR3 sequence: CASSPGTTTEETQYF. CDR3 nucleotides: TGTGCCAGCAGTCCAGGGACAACTACGGAAGAGACCCAGTACTTC.